This T cell receptor (beta chain) is from a study of blood T cell repertoires in COVID-19. Study-level information: Donors in the United States, Italy and Spain gave samples during acute or convalescent COVID-19. T cells, B-cell-depleted T cells, or PBMCs supplied cDNA or gDNA.

The CDR3 has 13 residues. V shed 5 bases and J shed 4 bases, with 12 bases lying between them. From germline, CDR1 is SQVTM and CDR2 ANQGSEA. This clone was observed once. As processed by the authors: Amplified reference gene primers provided the basis for estimating nucleated cell counts. Assay used: immunoSEQ multiplex PCR; TCRdb lists only in-frame clones, some missing. From that table come the V and J calls and clone size; the DNA was used to work out D and trimming. The table includes 200,000 to 300,000 clones, about 87% detected once. Specimen: peripheral blood. This TCR came from a woman in her 40s with acute or convalescent COVID-19. The rearrangement uses TRBV29-1 and TRBJ1-3; D is uncertain. The CDR3, as DNA: TGCAGCGTTCGCTCACAAACAGGAAACACCATATATTTT. It is translated as CSVRSQTGNTIYF.